What follows are 13 T cell receptor beta chains derived from one specimen sequenced in a study of shared clonotypes between healthy human individuals (dated by TCRdb to 2020 to 2021). Library preparation used the immunoSEQ multiplex PCR assay. Drawn from immuneACCESS, this table holds only the in-frame rearrangements with V and J called that TCRdb kept. Clones are partly lost; checked studies trace under half to an unresolved V gene and leave the rest unexplained. For this sample the table gives 80,000 to 100,000 clones, of which approximately 75% were detected only once. The ten largest clones represent approximately 55% of the sample. The sequenced sample consisted of memory CD8+ T cells sorted from blood. The meaning of the sample's cell subset or site label: CD45RO+ cells pooled with CCR7-negative TemRA cells. All receptors derive from a man aged 30 to 45 in good health.

The gene calls are TRBV6-4 and TRBJ2-1; TRBD2 matches at 10 bases. After removal of 0 bases from V and 8 bases from J, the junction contained 4 bases not matched to a gene. Germline V gives CDR1 MRHNA, CDR2 SNTAGT. This CDR3 comprises 15 residues. This CDR3 is CASSDSAGGYDEQFF. The CDR3 DNA reads TGTGCCAGCAGTGACTCAGCGGGAGGGTACGATGAGCAGTTCTTC.

This chain joins TRBV19 and TRBJ2-5, with 9 bases aligning to TRBD1. The CDR3 covers 16 residues. Germline assignment: CDR1 LNHDA and CDR2 SQIVND (reference sequence). Trimming cost V 2 bases and J 7 bases; bases outside gene matches: 11. DNA of the CDR3: TGTGCCAGTAGTATAACAGGGGGCGGAACCCCTGGGACCCAGTACTTC. Translation gives CASSITGGGTPGTQYF.

The chain is built from TRBV4-3 and TRBJ2-7, with D perhaps assigned TRBD1 or TRBD2 (7 bases each). This CDR3 is built from 17 residues. Germline assignment: CDR1 LGHNA and CDR2 YSLEER. The germline V and J ends were trimmed by 2 bases and 1 base, with 18 bases remaining between them. CDR3 in DNA: TGCGCCAGCAGCCAAACAGCGGGACAGCGAAATTCCTACGAGCAGTACTTC. Its translation is CASSQTAGQRNSYEQYF.

This clone showed up many times. One junction end disagrees with the germline gene, perhaps due to a read error. The chain uses TRBV13 and TRBJ2-3; D is possibly TRBD2 (6 bases). Germline CDR1 and CDR2: PRHDT and FYEKMQ (reference sequence). The CDR3 runs 15 residues. The CDR3 reads CASTHRSGSSDTQYF. The CDR3 coding sequence is TGTGCCAGCACCCATCGGTCCGGGAGTTCAGACACGCAGTATTTT.

The chain links TRBV6-6 to TRBJ1-1; weak D call: TRBD1 (6 bases). The CDR3 runs to 16 residues. The V and J ends lost 2 bases and 4 bases respectively, with 17 bases between them. The germline gives CDR1 MNHNY, CDR2 SVGAGI (reference sequence). CDR3 loop: CASSYSREGVGTEAFF. Here the CDR3 DNA reads TGTGCCAGCAGTTACAGCAGGGAGGGGGTGGGCACTGAAGCTTTCTTT.

The chain couples TRBV28 to TRBJ1-5; a possible D gene is TRBD1 (5 bases). Germline V gene data show CDR1 as MDHEN and CDR2 as SYDVKM. The CDR3 is 17 residues long. V was shortened by 4 bases and J by 6 bases, with 22 bases between the two germline ends. This CDR3 is CASSSRLGAEGLQPQHF. The CDR3 bases are TGTGCCAGCAGTTCCCGGCTCGGGGCGGAAGGTCTTCAGCCCCAGCATTTT.

The V call is TRBV5-4, the J call TRBJ2-5; D not resolved. This CDR3 has 12 amino acids. Between the trimmed V and J ends, which lost 3 bases and 10 bases, there was a span of 13 bases. From germline, CDR1 is SGHNT and CDR2 YYREEE (reference sequence). The DNA for the CDR3 is TGTGCCAGCAGCTCCGAACGTTTGGACCAGTACTTC. Protein: CASSSERLDQYF.

The V call is TRBV2, the J call TRBJ2-5; no clear D. V lost 2 bases and J lost 6, with 13 bases in between. This CDR3 has 14 residues. CDR1 is SNHLY, CDR2 FYNNEI, per germline. The CDR3 is CASSELVGRKTQYF. CDR3 in DNA: TGTGCCAGCAGTGAACTGGTGGGCAGAAAGACCCAGTACTTC.

This clone was counted a few times. V is TRBV18 and J is TRBJ2-7, with unresolved D. CDR1 and CDR2 (germline): KGHSH, LQKENI. This CDR3 is built from 18 residues. Trimming removed 2 bases from V and 4 bases from J, with 24 bases in between. Here the CDR3 reads CASSPLGIPRKDVYEQYF. The CDR3 nucleotides read TGTGCCAGCTCACCATTGGGGATCCCCCGGAAGGATGTTTACGAGCAGTACTTC.

The CDR3 DNA sequence: TGTGCCAGCAGCGTAGGGACTAGCGGGAGTGTAGATACGCAGTATTTT. Translating it yields CASSVGTSGSVDTQYF. This chain connects TRBV9 to TRBJ2-3; 13 bases agree with TRBD2. Looked up from germline, CDR1 is SGDLS and CDR2 is YYNGEE. This CDR3 region has 16 residues. Trimming removed 0 bases from V and 5 bases from J; junction bases left unmatched: 3.

This clone was seen only once. Here the CDR3 reads CASSSQRETNTGELFF. The CDR3 region has the DNA TGTGCCAGCAGCTCCCAGCGGGAGACGAACACCGGGGAGCTGTTTTTT. The chain joins TRBV5-4 to TRBJ2-2; TRBD2 matches at 8 bases. V was clipped by 3 bases and J by 0 bases; unmatched bases: 4. CDR1 and CDR2 from the germline V gene are SGHNT and YYREEE (reference sequence). The CDR3 is 16 residues long. Full variable domain (remainder filled in from reference TRBV5-4 and TRBJ2-2): ETGVTQSPTHLIKTRGQQVTLRCSSQSGHNTVSWYQQALGQGPQFIFQYYREEENGRGNFPPRFSGLQFPNYSSELNVNALELDDSALYLCASSSQRETNTGELFFGEGSRLTVL.

This clone was picked up one time. This chain links TRBV27 with TRBJ1-2, with 11 bases identical to TRBD1. Germline V lookup: CDR1 MNHEY, CDR2 SMNVEV (reference sequence). V dropped 3 bases and J dropped 0; count of bases not matched to a gene: 6. The CDR3 extends over 17 amino acids. The CDR3 loop reads CASSFRDRGKANYGYTF. CDR3 sequence (DNA): TGTGCCAGCAGTTTCCGGGACAGGGGGAAAGCTAACTATGGCTACACCTTC.

The rearrangement uses TRBV5-6 and TRBJ2-3, with D possibly matching TRBD1 (6 bases). The germline V gene encodes CDR1 SGHDT and CDR2 YYEEEE. Trimming cost V 2 bases and J 1 base, with 8 bases left between them. This CDR3 has 14 amino acids. DNA for the CDR3: TGTGCCAGCAGCTTCGGGACACGCACAGATACGCAGTATTTT. Translating gives CASSFGTRTDTQYF.